The 21 T cell receptor beta chains presented below share a single source sample, sequenced in a study of T cells in Graves' hyperthyroidism and ophthalmopathy. TCR beta CDR3 region amplification was performed from RNA transcripts. Using the HTBI primer set, a first-round RT-PCR was run on the TCR CDR3. One entry per CDR3 protein, called by TCRdb with MiXCR from the multiplex PCR reads. The sample lists about 690,000 distinct CDR3 sequences, 17% occurring once. The source material was blood. These receptors were taken from a man in his fifties or sixties with Graves' hyperthyroidism.

This clonotype has ten or more counts. The chain has TRBV7-3 and TRBJ2-1; the D gene is possibly TRBD1 (5 bases). The germline CDR1 and CDR2 sequences are SGHTA and FQGTGA. V gave up 1 base and J gave up 9 bases, with 16 bases separating them. This CDR3 is 15 amino acids long. CDR3 DNA sequence: TGTGCCAGCAGCTTAAACTGGGGCAGGGAAATTGAGCAGTTCTTC. Amino acids: CASSLNWGREIEQFF.

This clonotype was seen at least ten times. This sequence joins TRBV30 and TRBJ1-1; D remains ambiguous. Germline V gene data show CDR1 as GTSNPN and CDR2 as SVGIG (reference sequence). V gave up 6 bases and J gave up 4 bases, with 18 bases separating them. The CDR3 sequence is 14 residues long. CDR3 sequence (DNA): TGTGCCTGTGTGGGCAGCCTTTCTTTCACTGAAGCTTTCTTT. Its translation: CACVGSLSFTEAFF.

This clonotype appeared many times. The chain joins TRBV9 to TRBJ2-2; D is ambiguous. This CDR3 has 15 amino acids. The germline CDR1 and CDR2 sequences are SGDLS and YYNGEE. The V and J ends lost 5 bases and 0 bases respectively, with 11 bases between them. CDR3: CASSRTGTNTGELFF. The CDR3, as DNA: TGTGCCAGCAGTCGGACGGGCACGAACACCGGGGAGCTGTTTTTT.

Ten or more counts support this clonotype. The rearrangement uses TRBV11-2 and TRBJ2-7, with a tentative D call TRBD2 (5 bases). This CDR3 is 14 amino acids long. Per the germline V gene, CDR1 is SGHAT and CDR2 is FQNNGV. Trimming removed 0 bases at V and 3 bases at J, with 9 bases between. The CDR3 DNA is TGTGCCAGCAGCTTAGATCCGGGGATCTACGAGCAGTACTTC. It yields the protein CASSLDPGIYEQYF.

A remark on this clonotype: Germline and junction disagree at one end, which may indicate a read error. The rearrangement uses TRBV7-2 and TRBJ2-1, with TRBD2 matching 9 bases. Germline CDR1 reads SGHTA; CDR2 reads FQGNSA. The CDR3 length is 16 residues. DNA of the CDR3: TGCGCCAGCAGCCAAGCGGGGGGACGAGAGTACAATGAGCAGTTCTTC. Translated: CASSQAGGREYNEQFF. The full variable domain, rest sourced from reference TRBV7-2 and TRBJ2-1, is GAGVSQSPSNKVTEKGKDVELRCDPISGHTALYWYRQSLGQGLEFLIYFQGNSAPDKSGLPSDRFSAERTGGSVSTLTIQRTQQEDSAVYLCASSQAGGREYNEQFFGPGTRLTVL.

Ten or more counts support this clonotype. Here the CDR3 DNA reads TGTGCCAGCACCCCCTGGCAGGGGGGTACTGGCGAGCAGTACTTC. This sequence encodes CASTPWQGGTGEQYF. The chain employs TRBV28 and TRBJ2-7; a weak D match, TRBD1 (7 bases). CDR1 MDHEN and CDR2 SYDVKM come from the germline V gene. The V and J ends lost 7 bases and 6 bases respectively, with 22 bases between them. The CDR3 is 15 amino acids.

This clonotype showed up many times. This chain connects TRBV12-3 or TRBV12-4 to TRBJ1-1; a weak D match, TRBD1 (6 bases). The CDR3 runs to 13 residues. The germline V and J ends were trimmed by 6 bases and 1 base, with 9 bases remaining between them. The CDR3 protein is CASRVRGNTEAFF. CDR3 nucleotides: TGTGCCAGCAGGGTCAGGGGGAACACTGAAGCTTTCTTT.

This clonotype was found many times. The chain is built from TRBV12-3 or TRBV12-4 and TRBJ2-3; D unclear. The CDR3 is made up of 12 amino acids. Deletions cut 4 bases from V and 1 base from J, with 3 bases between. CDR3 region: CASSWGTDTQYF. CDR3 DNA: TGTGCCAGCAGTTGGGGCACAGATACGCAGTATTTT.

The gene calls are TRBV19 and TRBJ2-7; no clear D. Germline V gene lookup returns CDR1 LNHDA and CDR2 SQIVND (reference sequence). CDR3 length: 13 residues. Trimming cost V 1 base and J 0 bases, with 4 bases left between them. CDR3 loop: CASSIASSYEQYF. In DNA, the CDR3 is TGTGCCAGTAGTATAGCGTCCTCCTACGAGCAGTACTTC.

This clonotype showed up just a few times. No conserved phenylalanine or tryptophan is present at the end of the CDR3, so a read error is the likely explanation. V gene TRBV20-1 combines with J gene TRBJ2-7, with D possibly TRBD1 on 5 matching bases. Germline V gives CDR1 DFQATT, CDR2 SNEGSKA (reference sequence). The CDR3 consists of 13 residues. Trimming removed 7 bases from V and 2 bases from J, with 15 bases in between. The CDR3 protein is CSVPDTGAYEQYL. CDR3 nucleotide sequence: TGCAGTGTTCCGGACACCGGAGCCTACGAGCAGTACCTC.

The chain couples TRBV10-3 to TRBJ1-6; tentative D call: TRBD1 (5 bases). CDR1 is ENHRY and CDR2 is SYGVKD in the germline V gene. The CDR3 consists of 12 residues. Trimming took 3 bases from V and 12 from J, leaving 9 bases between them. CDR3: CAISDRGEPLHF. In nucleotides, the CDR3 is TGTGCCATCAGTGACCGGGGGGAACCCCTCCACTTT.

The rearrangement uses TRBV11-2 and TRBJ2-3; 7 nucleotides match TRBD2. The CDR3 contains 15 residues. V lost 7 bases, J lost 4 bases, and 11 bases stayed unmatched. The V gene's germline CDR1 is SGHAT and CDR2 FQNNGV. DNA for the CDR3: TGTGCCAGCACCCCCCGGGGGGATACGGCAGATACGCAGTATTTT. Amino acids: CASTPRGDTADTQYF.

This clonotype showed up many times. The chain carries TRBV11-2 and TRBJ1-1; D unclear. There are 13 residues in the CDR3. V was cut by 5 bases and J by 0 bases, with 7 bases left in between. Germline CDR1 is SGHAT and CDR2 is FQNNGV. DNA for the CDR3: TGTGCCAGCAGCCAACTGTTGAACACTGAAGCTTTCTTT. Encoded protein: CASSQLLNTEAFF.

This clonotype was found many times. The V call is TRBV13, the J call TRBJ2-1; either TRBD1 or TRBD2 may supply D (5 bases each). V was clipped by 2 bases and J by 7 bases, with 9 bases between them. The CDR3 covers 13 residues. Germline CDR1 reads PRHDT; CDR2 reads FYEKMQ (reference sequence). This CDR3 is CASSLREGNEQFF. The CDR3 coding sequence is TGTGCCAGCAGCTTAAGAGAGGGGAATGAGCAGTTCTTC.

This clonotype came up a few times. This sequence joins TRBV19 and TRBJ2-7; no definite D call. The V gene's germline CDR1 is LNHDA and CDR2 SQIVND (reference sequence). Trimming removed 2 bases at V and 3 bases at J, with 14 bases between. There are 15 residues in the CDR3. In DNA form, the CDR3 reads TGTGCCAGTAGTATAAACAGCCGGTGGGGCTACGAGCAGTACTTC. Residues: CASSINSRWGYEQYF.

This sequence joins TRBV7-8 and TRBJ2-2; 8 bases fit TRBD2. V shed 3 bases, J shed 4 bases, and the junction held 10 bases outside the gene matches. The germline V gene encodes CDR1 SGHVS and CDR2 FQNEAQ. CDR3 size: 17 residues. The CDR3 region has the DNA TGTGCCAGCAGCTTCTCTAGTGTCGGGACTAGCACCGGGGAGCTGTTTTTT. The encoded protein is CASSFSSVGTSTGELFF.

This clonotype was seen a handful of times. V usage is TRBV30 and J usage is TRBJ2-4; D remains ambiguous. Looked up from germline, CDR1 is GTSNPN and CDR2 is SVGIG (reference sequence). V dropped 2 bases and J dropped 0 bases, with 11 bases sitting between them. The CDR3 is 15 amino acids. This CDR3 is CAWSWADLAKNIQYF. The DNA for the CDR3 is TGTGCCTGGAGTTGGGCAGATCTAGCCAAAAACATTCAGTACTTC.

The chain links TRBV3-1 to TRBJ2-7, with TRBD2 identical over 16 bases. The CDR3 runs to 15 residues. V was pared by 4 bases and J by 5 bases, with 2 bases of the junction left unmatched. The germline V gene encodes CDR1 LGHDT and CDR2 YNNKEL (reference sequence). As DNA, the CDR3 is TGTGCCAGCAGCCCAGGGACTAGCGGGGGGGACGAGCAGTACTTC. Translated: CASSPGTSGGDEQYF.

This clonotype has a count of ten or more. The chain combines TRBV18 with TRBJ2-7; weak D call: TRBD1 (5 bases). CDR3 size: 14 residues. Trimming left V 0 bases short and J 2 bases short, with 8 bases between. Germline CDR1 KGHSH, CDR2 LQKENI. The CDR3 protein is CASSPPRETYEQYF. The CDR3 DNA reads TGTGCCAGCTCACCACCCAGGGAAACCTACGAGCAGTACTTC.

This clonotype occurred a few times. The CDR3 spells CASSFEHNTEAFF. In DNA, the CDR3 is TGTGCCAGCAGCTTTGAACATAACACTGAAGCTTTCTTT. This sequence joins TRBV7-6 and TRBJ1-1; no reliable D call. Germline CDR1 reads SGHVS; CDR2 reads FNYEAQ. The length of the CDR3 is 13 residues. Trimming removed 3 bases at V and 2 bases at J, with 7 bases between.

This chain connects TRBV20-1 to TRBJ2-7, with 7 bases aligning to TRBD1. Germline CDR1 DFQATT, CDR2 SNEGSKA (reference sequence). The ends lost 5 bases at V and 3 bases at J; junction bases unmatched: 1. The CDR3 covers 11 residues. The CDR3 region is CSAYRGYEQYF. CDR3 DNA: TGCAGTGCTTACAGGGGCTACGAGCAGTACTTC.